This T cell receptor (beta chain) is from a study of T cell responses to AZD1222 COVID-19 vaccine. From germline, CDR1 is LGHNA and CDR2 YSLEER. V dropped 0 bases and J dropped 6 bases, with 14 bases sitting between them. There are 15 residues in the CDR3. Worth noting for this clone: What it binds is not known.

Findings and limits, study-wide: Baseline seropositives among AZD1222 recipients totaled only 5 to 7. Increased Spike-specific TCR breadth and depth were observed after two AZD1222 doses. There were mostly white British donors and more females than males, and clonal diversity was possibly underestimated.

Assay: immunoSEQ multiplex PCR; the TCRdb copy retains only in-frame clones and omits some. The table lists about 100,000 clones, 80% to 90% of them singletons. This sequence joins TRBV4-3 and TRBJ1-2; no firm D call. This sequence originates from an adult in good health. The specimen comprised peripheral blood, sampled on day 0 of MenACWY control vaccination. CDR3: CASSQEQAPGDGYTF. The CDR3 coding sequence is TGCGCCAGCAGCCAAGAGCAGGCGCCTGGGGATGGCTACACCTTC.